This T cell receptor beta chain was profiled in a study of T cell responses to AZD1222 COVID-19 vaccine. Points from the study as a whole: At baseline, just 5 or 6 AZD1222 recipients tested seropositive. In all cases, repertoires were sampled only after the peak T cell response.

To note about this clone: Its antigen is undetermined.

The ends were cut back, 9 bases at V and 2 bases at J, with 11 bases in the middle. The CDR3 spans 13 residues. TCRdb's table, derived via immunoSEQ multiplex PCR, lists solely in-frame clones and lacks some. Here the sample spans roughly 140,000 clones, around 88% being singletons. This chain joins TRBV12-3 or TRBV12-4 and TRBJ1-5, with TRBD1 as a possible D gene (5 bases). This TCR was recovered from an adult in good health. Sequencing used peripheral blood, obtained on day 0 of AZD1222 vaccination. CDR3 sequence: CASGGWGNQPQHF. The CDR3 bases are TGTGCCAGTGGGGGGTGGGGCAATCAGCCCCAGCATTTT.